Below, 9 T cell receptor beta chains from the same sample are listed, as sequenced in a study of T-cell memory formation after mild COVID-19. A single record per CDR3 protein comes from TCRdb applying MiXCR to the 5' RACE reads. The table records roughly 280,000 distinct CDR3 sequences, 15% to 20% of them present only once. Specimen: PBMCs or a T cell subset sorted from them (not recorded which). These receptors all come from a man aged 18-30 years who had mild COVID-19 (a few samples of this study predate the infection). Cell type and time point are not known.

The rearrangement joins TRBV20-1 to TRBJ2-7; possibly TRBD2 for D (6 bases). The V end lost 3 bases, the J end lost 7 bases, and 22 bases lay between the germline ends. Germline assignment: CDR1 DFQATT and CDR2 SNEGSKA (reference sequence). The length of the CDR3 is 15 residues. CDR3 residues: CSARADQAQEGEQYF. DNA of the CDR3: TGCAGTGCTAGGGCGGATCAGGCCCAGGAGGGTGAGCAGTACTTC.

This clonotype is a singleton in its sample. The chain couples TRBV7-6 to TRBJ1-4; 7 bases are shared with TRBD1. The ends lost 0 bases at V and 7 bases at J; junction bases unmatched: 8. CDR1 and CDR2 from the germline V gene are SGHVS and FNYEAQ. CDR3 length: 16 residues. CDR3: CASSLAGGAGGEKLFF. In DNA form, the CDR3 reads TGTGCCAGCAGCTTAGCAGGGGGCGCGGGAGGTGAAAAACTGTTTTTT.

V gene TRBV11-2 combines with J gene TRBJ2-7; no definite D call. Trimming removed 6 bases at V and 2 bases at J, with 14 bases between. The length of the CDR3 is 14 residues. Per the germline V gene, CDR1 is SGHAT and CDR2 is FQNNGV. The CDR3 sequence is CASRRTPTAYEQYV. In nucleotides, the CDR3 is TGTGCCAGCAGAAGAACACCAACGGCCTACGAGCAGTACGTC.

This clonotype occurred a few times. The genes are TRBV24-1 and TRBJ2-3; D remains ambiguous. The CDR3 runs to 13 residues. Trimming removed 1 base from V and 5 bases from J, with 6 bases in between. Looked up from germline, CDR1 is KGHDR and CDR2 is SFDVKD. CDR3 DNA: TGTGCCACCAGTGATTTCTATATAGATACGCAGTATTTT. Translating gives CATSDFYIDTQYF.

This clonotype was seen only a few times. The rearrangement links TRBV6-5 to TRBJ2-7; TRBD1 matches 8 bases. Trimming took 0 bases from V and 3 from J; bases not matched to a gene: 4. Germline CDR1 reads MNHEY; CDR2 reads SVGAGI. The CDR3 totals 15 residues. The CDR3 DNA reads TGTGCCAGCAGTTACTCCGGGACAGGCCACTACGAGCAGTACTTC. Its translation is CASSYSGTGHYEQYF.

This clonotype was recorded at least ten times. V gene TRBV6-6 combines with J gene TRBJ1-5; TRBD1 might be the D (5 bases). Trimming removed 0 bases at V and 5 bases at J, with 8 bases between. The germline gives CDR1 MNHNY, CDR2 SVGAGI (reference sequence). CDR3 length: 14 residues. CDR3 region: CASSYSGPDQPQHF. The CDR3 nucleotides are TGTGCCAGCAGTTACTCGGGGCCGGATCAGCCCCAGCATTTT.

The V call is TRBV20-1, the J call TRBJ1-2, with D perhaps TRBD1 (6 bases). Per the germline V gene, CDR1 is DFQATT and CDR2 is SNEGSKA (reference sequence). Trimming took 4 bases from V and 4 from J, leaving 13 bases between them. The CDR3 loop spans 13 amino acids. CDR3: CSANGGGAYGYTF. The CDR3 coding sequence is TGCAGTGCTAATGGGGGCGGCGCCTATGGCTACACCTTC.

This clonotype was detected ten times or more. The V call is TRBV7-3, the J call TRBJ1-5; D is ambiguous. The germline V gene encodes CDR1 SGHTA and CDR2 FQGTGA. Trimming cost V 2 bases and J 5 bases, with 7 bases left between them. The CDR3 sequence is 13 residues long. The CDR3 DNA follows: TGTGCCAGCAGCTTAGAGCGAGATCAGCCCCAGCATTTT. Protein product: CASSLERDQPQHF. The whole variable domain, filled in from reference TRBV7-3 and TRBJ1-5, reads GAGVSQTPSNKVTEKGKYVELRCDPISGHTALYWYRQSLGQGPEFLIYFQGTGAADDSGLPNDRFFAVRPEGSVSTLKIQRTERGDSAVYLCASSLERDQPQHFGDGTRLSIL.

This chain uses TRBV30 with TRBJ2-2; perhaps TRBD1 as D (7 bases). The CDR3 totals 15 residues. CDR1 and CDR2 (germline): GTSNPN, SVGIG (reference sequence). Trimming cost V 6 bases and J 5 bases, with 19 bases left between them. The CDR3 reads CACLSGDRETGELFF. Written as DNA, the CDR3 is TGTGCCTGTTTGTCGGGAGACAGGGAAACCGGGGAGCTGTTTTTT.